The entry that follows covers one T cell receptor (beta chain) sequence. Its antigen is unidentified. The data derive from a study of a mutant IDH1 vaccine in newly diagnosed glioma. As for the study in general: In weeks 1, 3, 5, 7, 11, 15, 19 and 23, patients were vaccinated.

The V gene's germline CDR1 is LNHNV and CDR2 YYDKDF (reference sequence). Trimming took 1 base from V and 1 from J, leaving 7 bases between them. The CDR3 runs 15 residues. Stated time point: week 11, during vaccination. Topical imiquimod accompanied each vaccine dose, which consisted of 300 ug of mutant IDH1 20-mer peptide. Measured with immunoSEQ multiplex PCR; TCRdb has only the in-frame clones, and not every one. The sample consists of around 31,000 clones, nearly 90% of them appearing once. This clonotype originated in a man aged 18 to 35 with glioma. The chain combines TRBV15 with TRBJ2-2; no clear D gene. This specimen was PBMCs, taken from a glioma patient whose treatment included an IDH1 peptide vaccine. This chain's CDR3 is CATSRVRMNTGELFF. CDR3 sequence (DNA): TGTGCCACCAGCAGAGTCAGGATGAACACCGGGGAGCTGTTTTTT.